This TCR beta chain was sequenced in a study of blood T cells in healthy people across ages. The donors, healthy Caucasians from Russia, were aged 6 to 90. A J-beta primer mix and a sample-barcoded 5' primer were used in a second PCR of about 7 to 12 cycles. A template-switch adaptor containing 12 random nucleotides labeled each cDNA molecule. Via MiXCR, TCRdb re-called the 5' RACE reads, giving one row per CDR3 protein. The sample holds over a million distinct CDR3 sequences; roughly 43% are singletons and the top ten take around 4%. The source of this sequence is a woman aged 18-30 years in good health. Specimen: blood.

CDR3 coding DNA: TGTGCCAGCACCTTGAGGACTACTTCTATTCAGTACTTC. Encoded protein: CASTLRTTSIQYF. The rearrangement uses TRBV6-2 or TRBV6-3 and TRBJ2-4; TRBD2 is a possible D gene (6 bases). The CDR3 has 13 residues. Germline loops: CDR1 MNHEY, CDR2 SVGEGT. V was pared by 7 bases and J by 10 bases, with 17 bases between.